The source of this T cell receptor beta chain is a study of CD4 T cells in relation to SARS-CoV-2 and coronaviruses. Note on this clone: Its antigen is unidentified.

Study-wide findings and caveats: This crossreactivity analysis covered spike protein alone, no other viral proteins.

The unexposed donors gave CD4+ T cells in 2011-2018, prior to COVID-19. The cells were cultured for around ten days before CD4+ T cells were isolated. Libraries were prepared by immunoSEQ multiplex PCR; TCRdb keeps only in-frame clonotypes and omits some of them. The sample holds some 15,000 clones, approximately 80% seen once. This receptor was obtained from a human donor in good health. The sample was CD4+ T cells from PBMCs, cultured in vitro.

CDR3: CASSLERNSPLHF. CDR3 bases: TGTGCCAGCAGTTTAGAGCGGAATTCACCCCTCCACTTT. The J gene is TRBJ1-6, the V gene TRBV12-3 or TRBV12-4; D is ambiguous. This CDR3 spans 13 amino acids. V dropped 1 base and J dropped 7 bases, with 5 bases sitting between them.